The clone carrying this T cell receptor beta chain was picked up a small number of times. Antigen specificity is unknown. TCRdb reanalysed the 5' RACE reads using MiXCR and keeps one entry per CDR3 protein. The repertoire holds approximately 340,000 distinct CDR3 sequences, with around 15% as singletons. This CDR3 comprises 13 residues. Germline values: CDR1 SGHTA, CDR2 FQGNSA. The V end lost 4 bases, the J end lost 4 bases, and 10 bases lay between the germline ends. This record comes from a study of T-cell memory formation after mild COVID-19. Study details: Across donors, TCR clusters were largely donor specific.

General observations from the study: Contracting clones, day 15 to 85, had balanced CD4/CD8, and later expanders favored CD4+. Pre-infection memory carried some responding clones, suggesting that cross-reactive memory joined.

The TCR was taken from a man aged 18 to 29 who had mild COVID-19 (a few samples of this study predate the infection). Cell type and time point are not known. Sequencing input: PBMCs or a T cell subset sorted from them (not recorded which). The chain links TRBV7-2 to TRBJ2-5; TRBD2 might be the D (6 bases). The DNA of the CDR3 is TGTGCCAGCAGCTCCGGACTATTAGAGACCCAGTACTTC. Amino acid sequence: CASSSGLLETQYF.